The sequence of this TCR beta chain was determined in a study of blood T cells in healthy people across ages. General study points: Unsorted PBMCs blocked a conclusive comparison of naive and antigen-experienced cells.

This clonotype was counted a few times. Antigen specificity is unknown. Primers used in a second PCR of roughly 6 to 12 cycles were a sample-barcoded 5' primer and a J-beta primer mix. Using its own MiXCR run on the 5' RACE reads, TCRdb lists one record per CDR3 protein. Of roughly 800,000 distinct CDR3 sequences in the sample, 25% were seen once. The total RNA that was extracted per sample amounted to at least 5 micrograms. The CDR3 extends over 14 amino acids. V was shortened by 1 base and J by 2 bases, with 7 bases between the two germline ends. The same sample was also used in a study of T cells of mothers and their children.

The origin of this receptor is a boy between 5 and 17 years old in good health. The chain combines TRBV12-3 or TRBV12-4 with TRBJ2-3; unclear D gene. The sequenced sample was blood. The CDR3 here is CASSLGWNTDTQYF. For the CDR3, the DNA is TGTGCCAGCAGTTTAGGATGGAACACAGATACGCAGTATTTT.